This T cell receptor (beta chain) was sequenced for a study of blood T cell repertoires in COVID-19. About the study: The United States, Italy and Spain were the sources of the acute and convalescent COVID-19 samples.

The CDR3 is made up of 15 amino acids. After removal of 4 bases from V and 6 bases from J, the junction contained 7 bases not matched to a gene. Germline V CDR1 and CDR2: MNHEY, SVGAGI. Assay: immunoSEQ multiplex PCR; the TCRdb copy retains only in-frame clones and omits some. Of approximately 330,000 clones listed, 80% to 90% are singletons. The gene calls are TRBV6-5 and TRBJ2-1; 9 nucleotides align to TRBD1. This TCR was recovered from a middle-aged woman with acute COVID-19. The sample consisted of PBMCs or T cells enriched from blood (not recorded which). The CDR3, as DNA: TGTGCCAGCAGTTGGACAGGGGCGAGTAGCAATGAGCAGTTCTTC. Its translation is CASSWTGASSNEQFF.